The 14 T cell receptor beta chains below come from one sample, sequenced in a study of T cells in Graves' hyperthyroidism and ophthalmopathy. Amplification of TCR beta CDR3 regions used RNA as the template. A first-round RT-PCR of the TCR CDR3 used the HTBI primer set. TCRdb used MiXCR to reprocess the multiplex PCR reads, holding one entry per CDR3 protein. The sample lists around 300,000 distinct CDR3 sequences, about 14% occurring once. The specimen was blood. The receptors shown here come from a woman aged 25 to 39 with Graves' hyperthyroidism that later progressed to Graves' ophthalmopathy.

This clonotype has a count of ten or more. This chain joins TRBV28 and TRBJ2-1; possible D gene TRBD1, 6 bases. Per the germline V gene, CDR1 is MDHEN and CDR2 is SYDVKM. Trimming stripped 1 base from V and 4 bases from J, with 11 bases between. The CDR3 runs to 15 residues. CDR3 in DNA: TGTGCCAGCAGTTTATTAGGGACAACATACAATGAGCAGTTCTTC. Its protein is CASSLLGTTYNEQFF.

This clonotype was seen a single time. Relative to the germline gene, one junction end is altered; a read error may explain this. The rearrangement links TRBV7-2 to TRBJ2-7, with TRBD1 matching 9 bases. This CDR3 comprises 14 residues. Germline lookup yields CDR1 SGHTA and CDR2 FQGNSA. The CDR3 DNA follows: TGTGCCAGCAGCCCGACAGGGGGTACCTACAAGCAGTACTTC. It translates to CASSPTGGTYKQYF.

This clonotype appeared many times. The chain couples TRBV5-1 to TRBJ2-7, with D possibly matching TRBD1 (7 bases). V was cut by 6 bases and J by 2 bases, with 18 bases left in between. The CDR3 runs 15 residues. Germline CDR1 and CDR2: SGHRS and YFSETQ. CDR3 coding DNA: TGCGCCAGCACTCCGTCAGGCAGGGGGGCCTACGAGCAGTACTTC. This sequence encodes CASTPSGRGAYEQYF.

The V and J genes are TRBV4-1 and TRBJ2-3; D perhaps matches TRBD2 (6 bases). The CDR3 is 17 residues long. In germline, CDR1 is MGHRA, CDR2 YSYEKL. Trimming stripped 1 base from V and 2 bases from J, with 16 bases between. CDR3 nucleotides: TGCGCCAGCAGCCAAGCGCCCCCGGGACTCGTCACAGATACGCAGTATTTT. The encoded protein is CASSQAPPGLVTDTQYF.

This clonotype was found a few times. A much larger clone is a single base away; this may be a read error. The J gene is TRBJ1-5, the V gene TRBV6-1; perhaps TRBD1 as D (5 bases). Germline lookup yields CDR1 MNHNS and CDR2 SASEGT. This CDR3 is built from 15 residues. CDR3: CASREGRAGNQPQHF. CDR3 DNA sequence: TGTGCCAGCAGAGAAGGCAGGGCTGGCAATCAGCCCCAGCATTTT.

V is TRBV5-4 and J is TRBJ1-2, with TRBD1 matching over 9 bases. J lost 10 bases, V lost 2 bases, and 9 bases had no gene match. Germline V gene lookup returns CDR1 SGHNT and CDR2 YYREEE (reference sequence). The CDR3 length is 14 residues. CDR3 nucleotide sequence: TGTGCCAGCAGCTTTAAAGGGACAGGGAAGGACTACACCTTC. Protein product: CASSFKGTGKDYTF.

This clonotype was counted many times. V usage is TRBV7-3 and J usage is TRBJ2-7, with 7 bases identical to TRBD1. The CDR3 consists of 15 residues. Germline CDR1 is SGHTA and CDR2 is FQGTGA. Trimming took 5 bases from V and 3 from J; bases not matched to a gene: 10. CDR3 bases: TGTGCCAGCAGCCCAAGGGGGCTGGGAGACTACGAGCAGTACTTC. This translates into CASSPRGLGDYEQYF.

The chain is built from TRBV5-1 and TRBJ1-6; no reliable D call. This CDR3 is built from 17 residues. Germline CDR1 reads SGHRS; CDR2 reads YFSETQ. Trimming took off 0 bases at V and 0 bases at J, with 10 bases between the two ends. CDR3 coding DNA: TGCGCCAGCAGCTTGGACGGGTTGAGCTCCTATAATTCACCCCTCCACTTT. This gives the protein CASSLDGLSSYNSPLHF. The variable domain in full, completed from reference TRBV5-1 and TRBJ1-6, reads KAGVTQTPRYLIKTRGQQVTLSCSPISGHRSVSWYQQTPGQGLQFLFEYFSETQRNKGNFPGRFSGRQFSNSRSEMNVSTLELGDSALYLCASSLDGLSSYNSPLHFGNGTRLTVT.

In its sample, this clonotype was seen many times. The CDR3 coding sequence is TGTGCCAGCAGCCAAGGGGGAGCCAGCTCCTACGAGCAGTACTTC. Translated: CASSQGGASSYEQYF. V usage is TRBV7-8 and J usage is TRBJ2-7, with D tentatively TRBD1 (6 bases). Trimming removed 5 bases at V and 0 bases at J, with 14 bases between. The CDR3 contains 15 residues. Germline assignment: CDR1 SGHVS and CDR2 FQNEAQ. Variable domain in full (rest from reference TRBV7-8 and TRBJ2-7): GAGVSQSPRYKVAKRGQDVALRCDPISGHVSLFWYQQALGQGPEFLTYFQNEAQLDKSGLPSDRFFAERPEGSVSTLKIQRTQQEDSAVYLCASSQGGASSYEQYFGPGTRLTVT.

This clonotype appeared many times. The rearrangement links TRBV20-1 to TRBJ1-2; maybe TRBD1 (6 bases). The CDR3 is 14 residues long. Germline lookup yields CDR1 DFQATT and CDR2 SNEGSKA (reference sequence). Trimming shortened V by 3 bases and J by 4 bases, and 15 bases separated the two germline ends. CDR3 protein: CSASRGQGIYGYTF. The CDR3 DNA reads as TGCAGTGCTAGTAGAGGGCAGGGGATCTATGGCTACACCTTC.

This clonotype was found a few times. V and J are TRBV19 and TRBJ2-1; tentatively, D is TRBD1 (6 bases). This CDR3 region has 18 residues. Trimming shortened V by 3 bases and J by 4 bases, and 22 bases separated the two germline ends. Germline V gene lookup returns CDR1 LNHDA and CDR2 SQIVND (reference sequence). In nucleotides, the CDR3 is TGTGCCAGTAGTATCTTAAGCGAAGCAGGGGTCCCGTACAATGAGCAGTTCTTC. Its protein is CASSILSEAGVPYNEQFF.

This clonotype was recorded at least ten times. V gene TRBV19 combines with J gene TRBJ2-2, with a possible D match to TRBD1 (6 bases). Germline CDR1 reads LNHDA; CDR2 reads SQIVND (reference sequence). V was cut by 6 bases and J by 0 bases, with 11 bases left in between. The CDR3 runs to 15 residues. The CDR3 DNA sequence: TGTGCCAGTAGACAGGGAATGGCGAACACCGGGGAGCTGTTTTTT. Its protein is CASRQGMANTGELFF.

This clonotype was observed at least ten times. The chain combines TRBV20-1 with TRBJ2-7; D is unresolved. The germline CDR1 and CDR2 sequences are DFQATT and SNEGSKA (reference sequence). V was cut by 0 bases and J by 3 bases, with 6 bases left in between. The CDR3 length is 12 residues. CDR3 sequence (DNA): TGCAGTGCTAGAGAGGATGACTACGAGCAGTACTTC. Protein: CSAREDDYEQYF.

This clonotype was observed at least ten times. The CDR3 protein is CASSQGRYEQYF. CDR3 nucleotides: TGTGCCAGCAGCCAGGGACGTTACGAGCAGTACTTC. The chain employs TRBV3-1 and TRBJ2-7; D possibly uses TRBD1 or TRBD2 (5 bases each). Trimming removed 3 bases from V and 4 bases from J, with 7 bases in between. The length of the CDR3 is 12 residues. The germline gives CDR1 LGHDT, CDR2 YNNKEL (reference sequence).